This TCR beta chain came from a study of CD8+CD57+ T cells in acquired aplastic anemia. The ends were cut back, 1 base at V and 4 bases at J, with 13 bases in the middle. CDR3 length: 15 amino acids. Germline CDR1 is SNHLY and CDR2 is FYNNEI. CDR3 and TCR beta VDJ profiling relied on a genomic DNA template. TCRdb reprocessed the reads via MiXCR and lists one record per CDR3 protein. The sample lists just over 150,000 distinct CDR3 sequences, 40% to 50% occurring once. Patients who underwent sequencing had shown CD8+CD57+ cell expansion by flow cytometry. Every patient had severe acquired aplastic anemia.

This clonotype was sampled from a human donor with aplastic anemia. Material for sequencing was sorted CD4+, CD8+, or CD8+CD57+ T cells (not recorded which) from PBMCs. The chain couples TRBV2 to TRBJ2-5, with D possibly called TRBD1 or TRBD2 (5 bases each). CDR3 in DNA: TGTGCCAGCAGTGAAGAGGGATTGGGGGTAGAGACCCAGTACTTC. This encodes CASSEEGLGVETQYF.